This T cell receptor (beta chain) was recorded in a study of long-term antiretroviral therapy in people with HIV. The samples, holding roughly 0.9-10 million cryopreserved PBMC, were thawed before DNA extraction was carried out. The immunoSEQ assay was v3.0, run at survey level. TCRdb keeps only in-frame clones here, not all; method: immunoSEQ multiplex PCR. Among tens of thousands of clones, around 86% were seen once, and the ten largest hold roughly 12%. Germline V gene sequence: CDR1 SQVTM, CDR2 ANQGSEA. With 4 bases clipped from V and 8 bases from J, the junction kept 7 bases outside the gene matches. The CDR3 length is 13 residues.

The specimen was unsorted PBMCs, collected 0.1 years before starting antiretroviral therapy. The receptor comes from a middle-aged man with HIV. The genes are TRBV29-1 and TRBJ2-1, with 8 bases aligning to TRBD2. The CDR3 here is CSVGAGARDEQFF. The CDR3 region has the DNA TGCAGCGTTGGAGCGGGGGCTAGAGATGAGCAGTTCTTC.